A selection of T cell receptor beta chains follows, all from one sample in a study of blood T cells in healthy people across ages. MiXCR, run by TCRdb on the 5' RACE reads, gives a single entry per CDR3 protein. The sample includes nearly 800,000 distinct CDR3 sequences, roughly 25% of them seen just once. The same sample was also studied in work on T cells of mothers and their children.

The sample comprised blood. These receptors were obtained from a boy younger than 18 in good health. The CDR3 runs from the conserved cysteine through the conserved F or W. D genes are given only for firm matches. Only part of the rows carry a size: once, few, many, or a class if the clone is expanded.

v_gene,d_gene,j_gene,abundance,CDR3nt,CDR3aa
TRBV2,-,TRBJ2-5,-,TGTGCCAGCGACCTGACGGCCCAAGAGACCCAGTACTTC,CASDLTAQETQYF
TRBV15,-,TRBJ2-7,few,TGTGCCACCAGCACCACAAGGTTGGGAGAGCAGTACTTC,CATSTTRLGEQYF
TRBV6-6,TRBD1,TRBJ1-2,few,TGTGCCAGCAGTGACAGAAGGAACAGGGGGGGTGGCTACACCTTC,CASSDRRNRGGGYTF
TRBV6-5,TRBD1,TRBJ1-2,few,TGTGCCAGCAGTTTCCGCATGGAGGCCTGGACAGGGTCCGGCTACACCTTC,CASSFRMEAWTGSGYTF
TRBV29-1,-,TRBJ2-5,-,TGCAGCGGAGAGCCCTCCATCGCAGGAGAGACCCAGTACTTC,CSGEPSIAGETQYF
TRBV25-1,-,TRBJ1-4,few,TGTACCAGCAGTGATTGGGGCGATGAAAAACTGTTTTTT,CTSSDWGDEKLFF
TRBV6-5,-,TRBJ2-1,-,TGTGCCAGCACGAACGGGGGAGTCTATGAGCAGTTCTTC,CASTNGGVYEQFF
TRBV20-1,-,TRBJ2-1,-,TGCAGTGCTGCCCGGGACCTTAGGGATGAGCAGTTCTTC,CSAARDLRDEQFF
TRBV5-1,TRBD2,TRBJ2-1,-,TGCGCCAGCAGCGGTGGGACTAGCGGAAATTACAATGAGCAGTTCTTC,CASSGGTSGNYNEQFF
TRBV4-1,-,TRBJ2-7,-,TGCGCCAGCAGCCAAGTGTCAGAGGGGTACGAGCAGTACTTC,CASSQVSEGYEQYF
TRBV7-9,-,TRBJ2-7,-,TGTGCCAGCACCCCCTCCGCGGGGGCTCCAGAGCAGTACTTC,CASTPSAGAPEQYF
TRBV12-3/TRBV12-4,TRBD2,TRBJ2-1,few,TGTGCCAGCAGTTTAGCGCGGGGGGGCGGGATGCAGTTCTTC,CASSLARGGGMQFF
TRBV28,-,TRBJ2-7,-,TGTGCCAGCAGCGAGAGGAAACCACAGCTCCTCGAGCAGTACTTC,CASSERKPQLLEQYF
TRBV5-5,-,TRBJ1-1,-,TGTGCCAGCAGCTTGGCCGGGTGGGATTTGATCACTGAAGCTTTCTTT,CASSLAGWDLITEAFF
TRBV29-1,TRBD1,TRBJ2-7,few,TGCAGCGTTGGCCGGGGGACAGGGGCCTACTACGAGCAGTACTTC,CSVGRGTGAYYEQYF
TRBV3-1,-,TRBJ1-1,few,TGTGCCAGCAGCCAAGCGGCACCACTGCACACTGAAGCTTTCTTT,CASSQAAPLHTEAFF
TRBV7-2,-,TRBJ1-4,-,TGTGCCAGCAGCTTGGGCTCTTCACGGGTTGAAAAACTGTTTTTT,CASSLGSSRVEKLFF
TRBV7-2,TRBD2,TRBJ2-5,few,TGTGCCAGCAGGGTCGGGAGGGTTGAGACCCAGTACTTC,CASRVGRVETQYF
TRBV12-3/TRBV12-4,-,TRBJ2-5,-,TGTGCCAGCAGTTTAGACGGCAGCCAGACCCAGTACTTC,CASSLDGSQTQYF
TRBV12-3/TRBV12-4,TRBD2,TRBJ2-4,-,TGTGCCAGCAGCTTAAGCGGGGTCAAAAACATTCAGTACTTC,CASSLSGVKNIQYF
TRBV7-8,-,TRBJ2-3,-,TGTGCCAGCAGACAAACTAACGGGAGAGGCACAGATACGCAGTATTTT,CASRQTNGRGTDTQYF
TRBV27,TRBD2,TRBJ2-5,-,TGTGCCAGCGGGACTAGCGGGGGTCGCGAGACCCAGTACTTC,CASGTSGGRETQYF
TRBV5-1,-,TRBJ1-1,few,TGCGCCAGCGTAGGACCGGGGCGGACTGAAGCTTTCTTT,CASVGPGRTEAFF
TRBV6-2/TRBV6-3,-,TRBJ2-1,few,TGTGCCAGCAGTTACTCGGGGGGATTGGACAATGAGCAGTTCTTC,CASSYSGGLDNEQFF
TRBV12-3/TRBV12-4,-,TRBJ2-6,-,TGTGCCAGCCAACCGGGACAAGCGATCTCTGGGGCCAACGTCCTGACTTTC,CASQPGQAISGANVLTF
TRBV7-6,-,TRBJ2-3,-,TGTGCCAGCAGCTTAAATGACCGGGACACAGATACGCAGTATTTT,CASSLNDRDTDTQYF
TRBV27,-,TRBJ1-1,few,TGTGCCAGCAGTTGGACGGTTGGCACTGAAGCTTTCTTT,CASSWTVGTEAFF
TRBV30,TRBD1,TRBJ2-4,many,TGTGCCTGGAGTCCGGGACAGGGAGGGACGATAGCCAAAAACATTCAGTACTTC,CAWSPGQGGTIAKNIQYF
TRBV3-1,-,TRBJ1-6,-,TGTGCCAGCAGCCGATACAGGGATTCACCCCTCCACTTT,CASSRYRDSPLHF
TRBV7-2,TRBD1,TRBJ2-3,-,TGTGCCAGCAGCCGGGACAGGTATACAGATACGCAGTATTTT,CASSRDRYTDTQYF
TRBV7-9,-,TRBJ1-3,few,TGTGCCAGCATCCGTAGGGGAAACACCATATATTTT,CASIRRGNTIYF
TRBV4-3,-,TRBJ2-7,-,TGCGCCAGCAGCCAAGATCGGGTCGCAAGCTCCTACGAGCAGTACTTC,CASSQDRVASSYEQYF
TRBV9,TRBD2,TRBJ2-3,-,TGTGCCAGCGGCGTACGGGGACGGGGGGGCCCAGATACGCAGTATTTT,CASGVRGRGGPDTQYF
TRBV3-1,-,TRBJ1-4,-,TGTGCCAGCAGCAAACAGGGTGCAGCTTTCGAAAAACTGTTTTTT,CASSKQGAAFEKLFF
TRBV12-3/TRBV12-4,TRBD2,TRBJ2-1,-,TGTGCCAGCAGTCTGGGGACTAGCGGGGTTTATCATGAGCAGTTCTTC,CASSLGTSGVYHEQFF
TRBV29-1,-,TRBJ2-7,-,TGCAGCGTTGAAGACGGTAATTCCTACGAGCAGTACTTC,CSVEDGNSYEQYF
TRBV3-1,TRBD2,TRBJ2-7,-,TGTGCCAGCAGCCTACGGACTAGCGGGTCATATTCCTACGAGCAGTACTTC,CASSLRTSGSYSYEQYF